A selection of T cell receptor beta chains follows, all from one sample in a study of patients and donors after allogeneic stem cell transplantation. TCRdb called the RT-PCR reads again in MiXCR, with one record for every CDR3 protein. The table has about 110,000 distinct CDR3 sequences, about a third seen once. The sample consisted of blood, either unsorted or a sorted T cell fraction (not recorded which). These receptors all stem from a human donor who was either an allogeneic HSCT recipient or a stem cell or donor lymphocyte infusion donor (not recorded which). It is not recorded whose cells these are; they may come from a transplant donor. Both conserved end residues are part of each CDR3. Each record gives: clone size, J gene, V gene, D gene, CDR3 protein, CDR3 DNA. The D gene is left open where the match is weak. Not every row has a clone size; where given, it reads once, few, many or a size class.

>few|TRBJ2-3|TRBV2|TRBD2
CASRRTGTNYTDTQYF
TGTGCCAGCAGGAGAACCGGGACTAATTACACAGATACGCAGTATTTT
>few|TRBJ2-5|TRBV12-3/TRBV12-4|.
CASSFGLETQYF
TGTGCCAGCAGTTTCGGGTTGGAGACCCAGTACTTC
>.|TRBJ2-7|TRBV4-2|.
CASSQEPGQSYEQYF
TGTGCCAGCAGCCAGGAACCGGGACAAAGCTACGAGCAGTACTTC
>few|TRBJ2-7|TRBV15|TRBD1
CATSRDHQGAREQYF
TGTGCCACCAGCAGAGACCACCAGGGGGCACGCGAGCAGTACTTC
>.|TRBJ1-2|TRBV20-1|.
CSAIIAGRPLYGYTF
TGCAGTGCTATTATCGCAGGGAGACCCCTCTATGGCTACACCTTC
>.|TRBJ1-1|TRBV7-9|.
CASSLLPGGAFF
TGTGCCAGCAGCTTACTCCCCGGAGGGGCTTTCTTT
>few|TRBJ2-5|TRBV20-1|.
CSARDRGSGGLIETQYF
TGCAGTGCTAGAGATCGGGGATCAGGAGGATTAATTGAGACCCAGTACTTC
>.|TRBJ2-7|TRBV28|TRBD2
CASLSGDSYEQYF
TGTGCCAGTCTTAGCGGGGATTCCTACGAGCAGTACTTC
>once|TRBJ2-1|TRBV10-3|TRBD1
CAIRDRVNNEQFF
TGTGCCATCAGAGACAGGGTTAACAATGAGCAGTTCTTC
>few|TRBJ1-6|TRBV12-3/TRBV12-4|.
CASSLFGSYNSPLHF
TGTGCCAGCAGTTTATTCGGGTCCTATAATTCACCCCTCCACTTT
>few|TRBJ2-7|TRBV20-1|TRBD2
CSAIGGRGAYEQYF
TGCAGTGCTATTGGCGGGAGAGGGGCCTACGAGCAGTACTTC
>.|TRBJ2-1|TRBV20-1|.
CSARAGAYGEQFF
TGCAGTGCTAGAGCGGGAGCTTACGGTGAGCAGTTCTTC
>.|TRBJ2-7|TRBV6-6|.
CASSHRETYEQYF
TGTGCCAGCAGTCACAGGGAGACCTACGAGCAGTACTTC
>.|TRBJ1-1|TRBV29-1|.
CSGNRGGITEAFF
TGCAGCGGCAATAGGGGAGGGATCACTGAAGCTTTCTTT
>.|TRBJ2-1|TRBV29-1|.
CSRGWGNEQFF
TGCAGCCGGGGTTGGGGCAATGAGCAGTTCTTC
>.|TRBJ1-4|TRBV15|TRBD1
CATSSGQIEKLFF
TGTGCCACCAGCTCGGGACAGATTGAAAAACTGTTTTTT
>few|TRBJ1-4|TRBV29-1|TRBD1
CSVARTGVGATNEKLFF
TGCAGCGTTGCCCGGACAGGCGTCGGTGCAACTAATGAAAAACTGTTTTTT
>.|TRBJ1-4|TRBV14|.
CASSQDFGGKLFF
TGTGCCAGCAGCCAAGACTTCGGAGGAAAACTGTTTTTT
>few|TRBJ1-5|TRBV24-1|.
CATSKAGGNQPQHF
TGTGCCACCAGTAAAGCGGGGGGAAATCAGCCCCAGCATTTT
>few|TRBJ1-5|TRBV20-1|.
CSARAQRQPQHF
TGCAGTGCTAGAGCCCAGAGGCAGCCCCAGCATTTT